This TCR beta chain was captured in a study of blood T cells in healthy people across ages. General study results and limits: Because donor CMV status was unknown, expanded clonotype changes were possibly confounded. Per million T cells, TCR beta diversity dropped roughly linearly as age increased. Relative to aged donors, long-lived donors carried more naive CD4+ cells and displayed higher diversity.

In germline, CDR1 is SGDLS, CDR2 YYNGEE. The CDR3 spans 14 residues. A note on this clonotype: Its antigen is not identified. An end of the junction does not agree with germline; a read error may underlie this.

A J-beta primer mix and a sample-barcoded 5' primer were used in a second PCR of roughly 7 to 12 cycles. TCRdb re-analysed the 5' RACE reads in MiXCR, keeping a single row per CDR3 protein. The data hold 1.5 million to 2 million distinct CDR3 sequences, with 28% observed a single time. The sample consisted of blood. This sequence was found in a woman in her twenties or thirties in good health. The rearrangement joins TRBV9 to TRBJ2-3; D gene unclear. The CDR3 DNA follows: TGTGCCAGCAGCCTACGACATCCCACAGATACGCAGTTTTTT. Translating it yields CASSLRHPTDTQFF. Looking up the rest from reference TRBV9 and TRBJ2-3 gives the full variable domain: DSGVTQTPKHLITATGQRVTLRCSPRSGDLSVYWYQQSLDQGLQFLIQYYNGEERAKGNILERFSAQQFPDLHSELNLSSLELGDSALYFCASSLRHPTDTQFFGPGTRLTVL.